What follows describes a single T cell receptor (beta chain). Germline values: CDR1 SEHNR, CDR2 FQNEAQ (reference sequence). There are 17 residues in the CDR3. Between the trimmed V and J ends, which lost 5 bases and 3 bases, there was a span of 23 bases. The sample originates from a study of blood T cells in healthy people across ages. For the second PCR, which ran for roughly 6 to 11 cycles, a sample-barcoded 5' primer and a J-beta primer mix were used. One entry per CDR3 protein, called by TCRdb with MiXCR from the 5' RACE reads. The sample has approximately 1,000,000 distinct CDR3 sequences, under 40% seen once.

The TCR comes from a young man in good health. The specimen sequenced was blood. J is TRBJ2-7 and V is TRBV7-9; possible D gene TRBD1, 6 bases. The CDR3 nucleotides read TGTGCCAGCAGCCGCCTAAGTAAAGGGGGAAACCTCTACGAGCAGTACTTC. Protein sequence: CASSRLSKGGNLYEQYF.